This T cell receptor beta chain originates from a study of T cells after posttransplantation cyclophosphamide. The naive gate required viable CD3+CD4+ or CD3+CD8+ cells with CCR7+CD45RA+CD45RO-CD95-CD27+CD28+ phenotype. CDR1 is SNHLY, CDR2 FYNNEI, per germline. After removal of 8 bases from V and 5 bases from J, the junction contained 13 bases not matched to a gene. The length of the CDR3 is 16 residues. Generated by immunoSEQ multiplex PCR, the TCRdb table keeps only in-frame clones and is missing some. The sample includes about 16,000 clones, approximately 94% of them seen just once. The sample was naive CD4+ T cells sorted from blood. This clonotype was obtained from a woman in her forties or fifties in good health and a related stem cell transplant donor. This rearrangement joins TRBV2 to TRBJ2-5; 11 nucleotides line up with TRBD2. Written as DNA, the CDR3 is TGTGCCAGCGATAGAGATAGCGGGAGGGCCGGGGAGACCCAGTACTTC. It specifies CASDRDSGRAGETQYF.